This TCR beta chain was captured by sequencing in a study of radiation and T cells in renal cell carcinoma. Assay used: immunoSEQ multiplex PCR; TCRdb lists only in-frame clones, some missing. The sample lists nearly 50,000 clones, roughly 80% seen once, with around 31% in the top ten. Trimming pared 1 base from V and 3 bases from J, leaving 1 base between. The CDR3 extends over 12 amino acids. Germline CDR1 reads PRHDT; CDR2 reads FYEKMQ (reference sequence). Time point here: baseline pretreatment blood. The treatment: 15 Gy SBRT to primary tumor, nephrectomy 4 weeks later. Clear cell pathology was present in this patient's renal cell carcinoma. To note about this clone: Its antigen is still unknown.

Whole-study findings and limits: Pretreatment tumor biopsies were lacking, so baseline clonotypes are unknown.

This chain links TRBV13 with TRBJ1-3, with D unresolved. This TCR was recovered from a woman in her seventies with renal cell carcinoma. Sequenced here: blood, sampled from a patient whose treatment included radiotherapy and nephrectomy. The CDR3 loop reads CASSLVGNTIYF. In nucleotides, the CDR3 is TGTGCCAGCAGCTTAGTTGGAAACACCATATATTTT.